Listed here is a single T cell receptor beta chain. Profiled with immunoSEQ multiplex PCR; TCRdb holds only in-frame clones, not every one. The repertoire consists of over 45,000 clones, with about 90% occurring once and the leading ten covering about 3.9%. The data belong to a study of technical replicates of blood from a few donors. The ends lost 0 bases at V and 2 bases at J; junction bases unmatched: 10. This CDR3 is 17 amino acids long. Germline loops: CDR1 LNHNV, CDR2 YYDKDF (reference sequence). The source of this sequence is a human donor in good health. Some clones in this sample may be carry-over from other donors' samples. The specimen sequenced was PBMCs. The chain is built from TRBV15 and TRBJ2-7; 7 bases agree with TRBD2. DNA of the CDR3: TGTGCCACCAGCAGAGATCTGGGAGGGCGCCGAACCTACGAGCAGTACTTC. The encoded protein is CATSRDLGGRRTYEQYF.